The 24 T cell receptor beta chains in this list originate from one sample, sequenced in a study of regulatory T cells in long-lasting Graves disease. The time point was: newly diagnosed GD, antithyroid drugs for less than 3 months. Following extraction of RNA from PBMCs, that RNA was used to make the TCR library. Arm-PCR with iRepertoire HTBI primers amplified the CDR3 regions for these TCR beta libraries. TCRdb recomputed calls from the multiplex PCR reads with MiXCR, one row per CDR3 protein. In the table there are some 600,000 distinct CDR3 sequences, about 15% of which are singletons. The same specimen was also included in a second study, on T cells in Graves' hyperthyroidism and ophthalmopathy.

Specimen: peripheral blood mononuclear cells (PBMCs), collected at new diagnosis, from a patient treated with antithyroid drugs. These receptors were obtained from a man younger than 30 with Graves disease.

In this sample, this clonotype turned up a few times. The chain couples TRBV18 to TRBJ2-7; D may be TRBD1 (5 bases). The CDR3 covers 17 residues. The germline CDR1 and CDR2 sequences are KGHSH and LQKENI. Trimming pared 3 bases from V and 1 base from J, leaving 19 bases between. CDR3 sequence: CASSPDRGGPLSYEQYF. The DNA of the CDR3 is TGTGCCAGCTCACCGGATAGGGGCGGACCCCTATCCTACGAGCAGTACTTC.

This clonotype has at least ten counts. The V call is TRBV7-9, the J call TRBJ1-2; TRBD1 might be the D (6 bases). The V and J ends lost 5 bases and 4 bases respectively, with 20 bases between them. The V gene's germline CDR1 is SEHNR and CDR2 FQNEAQ (reference sequence). CDR3 length: 16 amino acids. CDR3 nucleotides: TGTGCCAGCAGCCCCCTTACAGGGTTGAGCGGCTATGGCTACACCTTC. Translated: CASSPLTGLSGYGYTF.

The rearrangement joins TRBV5-1 to TRBJ2-1; possibly TRBD1 or TRBD2 for D (5 bases each). V lost 4 bases, J lost 8 bases, and 13 bases lay in between. This CDR3 region has 13 residues. Germline assignment: CDR1 SGHRS and CDR2 YFSETQ. This chain's CDR3 is CASSQDRGHEQFF. CDR3 sequence (DNA): TGCGCCAGCAGCCAAGATCGGGGCCATGAGCAGTTCTTC.

A few counts support this clonotype. The chain uses TRBV6-2 or TRBV6-3 and TRBJ1-2; D is uncertain. The CDR3 spans 14 residues. Germline V gene data show CDR1 as MNHEY and CDR2 as SVGEGT. The ends were cut back, 5 bases at V and 6 bases at J, with 16 bases in the middle. As DNA, the CDR3 is TGTGCCAGCAGTCCAGGATCCACGAACAATGGCTACACCTTC. As protein: CASSPGSTNNGYTF.

This clonotype has ten or more counts. The chain links TRBV6-1 to TRBJ1-1; D ambiguous. Germline CDR1 and CDR2: MNHNS and SASEGT. The germline V and J ends were trimmed by 2 bases and 0 bases, with 10 bases remaining between them. CDR3 length: 15 residues. The DNA of the CDR3 is TGTGCCAGCAGTGAAATGGGCAGGATGAACACTGAAGCTTTCTTT. Encoded protein: CASSEMGRMNTEAFF.

This clonotype came up many times. The V call is TRBV7-9, the J call TRBJ2-3; 7 nucleotides match TRBD2. V lost 0 bases, J lost 4 bases, and 10 bases stayed unmatched. This CDR3 has 17 residues. Germline lookup yields CDR1 SEHNR and CDR2 FQNEAQ (reference sequence). CDR3 nucleotide sequence: TGTGCCAGCAGCTTAGCGGCTAGCGGACCCAGCGCAGATACGCAGTATTTT. This gives the protein CASSLAASGPSADTQYF. Using reference TRBV7-9 and TRBJ2-3 for the parts outside the CDR3, the full variable domain is DTGVSQNPRHKITKRGQNVTFRCDPISEHNRLYWYRQTLGQGPEFLTYFQNEAQLEKSRLLSDRFSAERPKGSFSTLEIQRTEQGDSAMYLCASSLAASGPSADTQYFGPGTRLTVL.

The gene calls are TRBV6-5 and TRBJ2-5, with no clear D. The V end was cut by 0 bases, the J end by 3 bases, with 5 bases between. The germline CDR1 and CDR2 sequences are MNHEY and SVGAGI. There are 13 residues in the CDR3. Written as DNA, the CDR3 is TGTGCCAGCAGTTACTCAGCTGAAGAGACCCAGTACTTC. Its translation is CASSYSAEETQYF.

This clonotype showed up many times. The genes are TRBV7-8 and TRBJ1-1, with 8 bases aligning to TRBD1. With V trimmed by 2 bases and J by 1 base, 15 bases remained unmatched. The germline CDR1 and CDR2 sequences are SGHVS and FQNEAQ. The CDR3 runs to 19 residues. CDR3 protein: CASSLILAGGLWANTEAFF. CDR3 sequence (DNA): TGTGCCAGCAGCTTAATACTTGCAGGGGGCCTTTGGGCGAACACTGAAGCTTTCTTT.

This rearrangement joins TRBV13 to TRBJ2-1; 7 bases line up with TRBD1. Germline trimming cut 2 bases from V and 15 bases from J; bases unmatched to any gene: 10. Germline-derived CDR1 and CDR2 are PRHDT and FYEKMQ (reference sequence). The CDR3 sequence is 13 residues long. The CDR3 region has the DNA TGTGCCAGCAGCTTACGGGACAGTAGGGTAGGGTTCTTC. It codes for CASSLRDSRVGFF.

The sample holds many counts of this clonotype. V gene TRBV20-1 combines with J gene TRBJ1-5; D perhaps matches TRBD1 (5 bases). The V gene lost 6 bases and the J gene lost 0 bases, with 9 bases spanning the gap. Looked up from germline, CDR1 is DFQATT and CDR2 is SNEGSKA (reference sequence). The CDR3 is 13 residues long. In nucleotides, the CDR3 is TGCAGTGCCCAAGGGACTAGCAATCAGCCCCAGCATTTT. This codes for CSAQGTSNQPQHF.

This clonotype was found many times. The chain joins TRBV6-1 to TRBJ1-1, with D possibly TRBD1 on 5 matching bases. Trimming cost V 9 bases and J 2 bases, with 16 bases left between them. The germline CDR1 and CDR2 sequences are MNHNS and SASEGT. This CDR3 contains 14 residues. CDR3 sequence reads: CASPRGGFNTEAFF. The CDR3 DNA reads as TGTGCCAGTCCTCGGGGCGGTTTTAACACTGAAGCTTTCTTT.

This clonotype was detected ten times or more. The chain combines TRBV20-1 with TRBJ1-2, with D hard to call. With 0 bases removed from V and 7 bases from J, the gap between germline ends came to 15 bases. Germline V CDR1 and CDR2: DFQATT, SNEGSKA (reference sequence). The CDR3 has 14 amino acids. The CDR3 loop is CSARDLGRESGYTF. The DNA for the CDR3 is TGCAGTGCTAGAGACCTCGGGAGGGAAAGTGGCTACACCTTC.

This clonotype was seen only a few times. Germline and junction disagree at one end, which may indicate a read error. The V and J genes are TRBV6-1 and TRBJ2-7; unclear D gene. The CDR3 extends over 14 amino acids. Germline CDR1 MNHNS, CDR2 SASEGT. CDR3 in DNA: TGTGCCAGCATGAGGCCTGTGGGATTCTACGGGCAGTACTTC. As protein: CASMRPVGFYGQYF.

This clonotype was seen at least ten times. This chain uses TRBV30 with TRBJ2-7, with 9 bases identical to TRBD1. This CDR3 is built from 14 residues. Losses at the gene ends were 2 bases for V and 5 bases for J; bases not matched to a gene: 7. The germline CDR1 and CDR2 sequences are GTSNPN and SVGIG (reference sequence). This chain's CDR3 is CAWSRDRAYHEQYF. The CDR3 nucleotides are TGTGCCTGGAGTCGGGACAGGGCTTACCACGAGCAGTACTTC.

This clonotype was detected a few times. The rearrangement uses TRBV19 and TRBJ2-3; no firm D call. The germline V gene encodes CDR1 LNHDA and CDR2 SQIVND (reference sequence). Trimming removed 7 bases from V and 1 base from J, with 12 bases in between. The CDR3 sequence is 14 residues long. The CDR3 loop is CASTSDGRTDTQYF. CDR3 nucleotide sequence: TGTGCCAGTACCTCGGACGGGCGCACAGATACGCAGTATTTT.

In its sample, this clonotype was seen many times. V and J are TRBV28 and TRBJ1-1, with a possible D match to TRBD1 (5 bases). The CDR3 contains 14 residues. Trimming took 5 bases from V and 1 from J, leaving 11 bases between them. Germline CDR1 is MDHEN and CDR2 is SYDVKM. As DNA, the CDR3 is TGTGCCAGCAGTAGACAGTCCTCGAACACTGAAGCTTTCTTT. Its translation is CASSRQSSNTEAFF.

This clonotype was recorded at least ten times. The gene calls are TRBV10-2 and TRBJ2-1; possibly TRBD2 for D (5 bases). Germline CDR1 reads WSHSY; CDR2 reads SAAADI. The CDR3 consists of 14 residues. Between the trimmed V and J ends, which lost 3 bases and 8 bases, there was a span of 14 bases. The CDR3: CASSDGISAHEQFF. The CDR3 region has the DNA TGCGCCAGCAGTGACGGGATTAGTGCACATGAGCAGTTCTTC.

This clonotype was counted only a few times. The chain joins TRBV30 to TRBJ2-1, with 11 nucleotides matching TRBD2. The germline V gene has CDR1 GTSNPN and CDR2 SVGIG (reference sequence). V gave up 3 bases and J gave up 6 bases; unmatched junction bases: 19. This CDR3 has 19 residues. In DNA, the CDR3 is TGTGCCTGGAGCGCCTCAAGAAAAACTAGCGGGAGTAATATCAATGAGCAGTTCTTC. Translated, it gives CAWSASRKTSGSNINEQFF.

This clonotype was detected many times. The CDR3 sequence: CASSFDVYQETQYF. CDR3 in DNA: TGTGCCAGCAGTTTTGATGTTTACCAAGAGACCCAGTACTTC. V gene TRBV27 combines with J gene TRBJ2-5; D unclear. This CDR3 contains 14 residues. V gave up 3 bases and J gave up 0 bases, with 8 bases separating them. Germline V lookup: CDR1 MNHEY, CDR2 SMNVEV (reference sequence).

This clonotype was seen repeatedly, ten times or more. This chain connects TRBV28 to TRBJ1-4; D is unclear. The V end lost 3 bases, the J end lost 8 bases, and 10 bases lay between the germline ends. The CDR3 consists of 13 residues. CDR1 and CDR2 (germline): MDHEN, SYDVKM. This CDR3 is CASSFIDGEKLFF. The CDR3 nucleotides read TGTGCCAGCAGTTTTATTGATGGGGAAAAACTGTTTTTT.

This sequence joins TRBV7-9 and TRBJ2-3, with a tentative D call TRBD2 (7 bases). V lost 10 bases and J 2 bases, leaving 19 bases between the germline ends. The CDR3 is 15 residues long. CDR1 is SEHNR and CDR2 is FQNEAQ in the germline V gene (reference sequence). CDR3 bases: TGTGCCACCGAAAAGGGGGGGGTTCACACAGATACGCAGTATTTT. This sequence encodes CATEKGGVHTDTQYF.

The V and J genes are TRBV5-1 and TRBJ2-2; D is perhaps TRBD1 (6 bases). The CDR3 sequence is 15 residues long. The germline V gene has CDR1 SGHRS and CDR2 YFSETQ. V shed 4 bases and J shed 4 bases, with 14 bases lying between them. The CDR3 sequence: CASSRQGIITGELFF. CDR3 sequence (DNA): TGCGCCAGCAGCAGGCAGGGGATAATCACCGGGGAGCTGTTTTTT.

In its sample, this clonotype was seen a few times. The rearrangement joins TRBV18 to TRBJ1-5, with D unresolved. V was shortened by 3 bases and J by 11 bases, with 11 bases between the two germline ends. The CDR3 is made up of 12 amino acids. The germline CDR1 and CDR2 sequences are KGHSH and LQKENI. The CDR3 bases are TGTGCCAGCTCACCTTCGGGAGATGCCCAGCATTTT. Translating it yields CASSPSGDAQHF.

This clonotype was recorded a few times. V and J are TRBV7-9 and TRBJ2-2; D might be TRBD2 (5 bases). V lost 4 bases, J lost 5 bases, and 8 bases lay in between. Per the germline V gene, CDR1 is SEHNR and CDR2 is FQNEAQ (reference sequence). CDR3 length equals 13 residues. The CDR3 bases are TGTGCCAGCAGCTGGAGCGGAACCGGGGAGCTGTTTTTT. It codes for CASSWSGTGELFF.